These 9 T cell receptor beta chains originate from one sample sequenced in a study of blood T cell repertoires in COVID-19 (dated by TCRdb to the early 2020s). Libraries were built with the immunoSEQ multiplex PCR assay. Entries here come from immuneACCESS through TCRdb and include only in-frame sequences with V and J called. Some clones fail to appear in such tables; in the studies checked, an unresolved V gene covers under half of the shortfall, and the cause of the remainder is unknown. The sample table records about 400,000 clones; more than 75% of these occur just once. The ten most abundant clones make up around 0.91% of the sample. The specimen sequenced was PBMCs or T cells enriched from blood (not recorded which). These TCRs come from a woman aged 25 to 39 with acute COVID-19.

The V gene is TRBV11-2, the J gene TRBJ1-2; D not resolved. This CDR3 comprises 12 residues. Trimming took off 4 bases at V and 8 bases at J, with 11 bases between the two ends. The V gene's germline CDR1 is SGHAT and CDR2 FQNNGV. CDR3 residues: CASSSYSGGYTF. DNA of the CDR3: TGTGCCAGCAGCTCATACAGCGGGGGCTACACCTTC.

The chain has TRBV5-1 and TRBJ2-7; 10 positions match TRBD2. J gave up 6 bases and V 1 base, and 10 bases lay outside the gene matches. This CDR3 region has 16 residues. In germline, CDR1 is SGHRS, CDR2 YFSETQ. The CDR3 spells CASSLKDSAGGFEQYF. The CDR3 DNA sequence: TGCGCCAGCAGCTTGAAAGACTCAGCGGGGGGGTTCGAGCAGTACTTC.

The rearrangement joins TRBV9 to TRBJ1-3, with TRBD1 as a possible D gene (6 bases). Germline CDR1 SGDLS, CDR2 YYNGEE. The V gene lost 5 bases and the J gene lost 4 bases, with 19 bases spanning the gap. This CDR3 comprises 16 residues. The CDR3 protein is CASSEGSGTKGNTIYF. CDR3 nucleotides: TGTGCCAGCAGTGAAGGATCCGGGACAAAAGGAAACACCATATATTTT.

CDR3 in DNA: TGTGCCAGCAGCCCCAACAGGATGAACACTGAAGCTTTCTTT. It encodes CASSPNRMNTEAFF. The rearrangement joins TRBV7-3 to TRBJ1-1, with a possible D match to TRBD1 (5 bases). The CDR3 consists of 14 residues. From germline, CDR1 is SGHTA and CDR2 FQGTGA. V lost 5 bases to trimming and J lost 0 bases, with 10 bases between them.

The V call is TRBV27, the J call TRBJ1-1, with no clear D. V was cut by 3 bases and J by 0 bases, with 14 bases left in between. CDR1 and CDR2 from the germline V gene are MNHEY and SMNVEV (reference sequence). The CDR3 totals 16 residues. CDR3 DNA: TGTGCCAGCAGTTTCAGTATCTCAGTACTGAACACTGAAGCTTTCTTT. As protein: CASSFSISVLNTEAFF.

In its sample, this clone was seen once. The J gene is TRBJ2-2, the V gene TRBV11-2, with a weak D call TRBD1 (6 bases). The CDR3 is 16 residues long. Trimming pared 6 bases from V and 0 bases from J, leaving 14 bases between. The V gene's germline CDR1 is SGHAT and CDR2 FQNNGV. CDR3 amino acids: CASSSTGTSNTGELFF. The CDR3 DNA reads TGTGCCAGCAGTTCTACCGGGACATCGAACACCGGGGAGCTGTTTTTT.

The chain couples TRBV18 to TRBJ1-5; the D is unclear. The CDR3 spans 16 residues. V dropped 3 bases and J dropped 0 bases, with 12 bases sitting between them. From germline, CDR1 is KGHSH and CDR2 LQKENI. The CDR3 DNA reads TGTGCCAGCTCACCCAGCGGACGGAATAGCAATCAGCCCCAGCATTTT. Protein product: CASSPSGRNSNQPQHF.

The genes are TRBV9 and TRBJ2-3; D may be TRBD2 (6 bases). The V gene lost 0 bases and the J gene lost 2 bases, with 7 bases spanning the gap. Germline CDR1 is SGDLS and CDR2 is YYNGEE. CDR3 length: 14 residues. CDR3 residues: CASSVAGLTDTQYF. The CDR3 coding sequence is TGTGCCAGCAGCGTAGCGGGACTCACAGATACGCAGTATTTT.

The genes are TRBV14 and TRBJ1-3, with unresolved D. Trimming stripped 3 bases from V and 7 bases from J, with 16 bases between. The CDR3 length is 15 residues. Germline CDR1 SGHDN, CDR2 FVKESK. The CDR3: CASSHIDIARNTIYF. The CDR3 region has the DNA TGTGCCAGCAGCCATATCGACATTGCTCGGAACACCATATATTTT.